This entry is about one TCR beta chain. The CDR3 runs 16 residues. V shed 6 bases, J shed 1 base, and the junction held 7 bases outside the gene matches. From blood CD8+ and CD4+ T cells, TCR beta sequences were generated. The patients serving as multiple sclerosis controls were treatment-naive. They had stable or active relapsing-remitting disease and fulfilled revised McDonald criteria. With random hexamers, reverse transcription was performed on roughly 0.45 to 1 ug of RNA. TCR beta CDR3 was amplified by immunoSEQ covering 54 Vbeta and 13 Jbeta. Each CDR3 protein is one row after TCRdb ran MiXCR on the immunoSEQ multiplex PCR reads. This table holds 200,000 or so distinct CDR3 sequences, nearly 97% found once. The data stem from a study of CD8 T cells in Susac syndrome.

V is TRBV12-3 or TRBV12-4 and J is TRBJ2-2; 8 bases match TRBD1. The sample consisted of CD4+ T cells from PBMCs. The receptor's source is a human donor with multiple sclerosis. The CDR3 nucleotides read TGTGCCAGCAGCCCGGACAGGGCGATGAACACCGGGGAGCTGTTTTTT. Its protein is CASSPDRAMNTGELFF.